The entry below describes one T cell receptor (beta chain). The sample belongs to a study of blood T cell repertoires in COVID-19. On the study more broadly: Some COVID-19 samples were acute and others convalescent; all came from the United States, Italy and Spain. T cells, B-cell-depleted T cells, or PBMCs provided the cDNA or gDNA that served as material.

Deletions cut 4 bases from V and 6 bases from J, with 13 bases between. Germline CDR1 reads SQVTM; CDR2 reads ANQGSEA. This CDR3 contains 13 residues. Per the original data handling: Using reference gene primer amplification, nucleated cell counts were estimated. Sequencing used immunoSEQ multiplex PCR; TCRdb keeps in-frame clones, though not all of them. The V and J calls and clone size are taken from that table; D and trimming were inferred from the DNA. Seen here are roughly 86,000 clones, about 80% observed once, and the top ten hold approximately 6.7%. The clonotype originates from a man aged 55 to 70 with acute or convalescent COVID-19. The rearrangement joins TRBV29-1 to TRBJ1-5; TRBD1 is a possible D gene (5 bases). Specimen: peripheral blood. The CDR3 loop reads CSVVVTETQPQHF. The DNA for the CDR3 is TGCAGCGTTGTAGTGACAGAGACTCAGCCCCAGCATTTT.